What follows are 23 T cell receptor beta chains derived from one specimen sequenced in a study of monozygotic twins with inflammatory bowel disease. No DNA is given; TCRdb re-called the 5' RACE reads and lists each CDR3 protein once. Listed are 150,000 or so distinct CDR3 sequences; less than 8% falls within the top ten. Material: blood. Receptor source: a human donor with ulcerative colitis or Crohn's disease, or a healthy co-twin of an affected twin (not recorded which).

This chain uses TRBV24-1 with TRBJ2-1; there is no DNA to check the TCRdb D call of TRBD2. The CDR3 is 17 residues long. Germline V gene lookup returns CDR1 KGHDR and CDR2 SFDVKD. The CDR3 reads CATSDSRRLAGVNEQFF.

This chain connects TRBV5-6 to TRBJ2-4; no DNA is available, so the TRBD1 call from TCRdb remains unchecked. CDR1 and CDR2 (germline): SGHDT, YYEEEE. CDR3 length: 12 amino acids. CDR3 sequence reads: CASSLKGTIQYF.

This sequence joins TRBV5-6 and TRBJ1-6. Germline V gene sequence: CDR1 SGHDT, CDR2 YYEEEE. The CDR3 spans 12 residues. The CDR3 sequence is CASSLVDSPLHF.

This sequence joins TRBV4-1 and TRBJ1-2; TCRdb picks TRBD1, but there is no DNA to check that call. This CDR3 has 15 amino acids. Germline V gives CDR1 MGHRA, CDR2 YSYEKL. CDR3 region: CASSQAGQTSYGYTF.

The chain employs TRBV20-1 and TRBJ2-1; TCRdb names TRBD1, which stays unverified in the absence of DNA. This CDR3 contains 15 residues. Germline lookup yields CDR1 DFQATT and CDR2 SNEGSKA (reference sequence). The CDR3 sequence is CSAGNRGLIYNEQFF.

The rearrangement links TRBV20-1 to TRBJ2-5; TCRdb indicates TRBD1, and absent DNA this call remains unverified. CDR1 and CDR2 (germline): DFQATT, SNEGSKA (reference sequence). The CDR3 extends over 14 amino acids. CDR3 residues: CSASWGAGEETQYF.

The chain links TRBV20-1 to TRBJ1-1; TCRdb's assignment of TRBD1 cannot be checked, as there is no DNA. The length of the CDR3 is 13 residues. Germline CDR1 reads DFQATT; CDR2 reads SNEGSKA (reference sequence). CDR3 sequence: CSARGQGYTEAFF.

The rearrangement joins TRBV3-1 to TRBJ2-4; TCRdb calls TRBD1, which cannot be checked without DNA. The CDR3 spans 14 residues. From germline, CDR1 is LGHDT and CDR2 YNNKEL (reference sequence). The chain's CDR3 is CASSPDRSKNIQYF.

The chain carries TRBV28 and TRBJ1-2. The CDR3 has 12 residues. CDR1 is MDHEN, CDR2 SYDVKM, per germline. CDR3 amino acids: CASRGMNYGYTF.

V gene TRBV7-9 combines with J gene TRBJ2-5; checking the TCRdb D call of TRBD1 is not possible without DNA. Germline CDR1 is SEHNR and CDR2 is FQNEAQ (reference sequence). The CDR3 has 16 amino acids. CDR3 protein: CASRRGQGAAQETQYF.

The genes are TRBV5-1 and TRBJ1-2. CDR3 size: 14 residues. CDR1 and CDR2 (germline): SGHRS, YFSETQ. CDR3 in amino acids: CASSLVQQQGGYTF.

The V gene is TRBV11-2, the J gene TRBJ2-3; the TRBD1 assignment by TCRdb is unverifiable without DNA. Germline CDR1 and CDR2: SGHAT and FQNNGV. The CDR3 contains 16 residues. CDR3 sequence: CASSLEGRGWTDTQYF.

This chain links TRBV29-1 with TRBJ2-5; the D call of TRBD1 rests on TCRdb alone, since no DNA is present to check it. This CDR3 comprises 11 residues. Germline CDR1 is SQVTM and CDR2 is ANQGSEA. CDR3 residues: CSVDEPGAQYF. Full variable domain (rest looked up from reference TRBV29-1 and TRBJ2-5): SAVISQKPSRDICQRGTSLTIQCQVDSQVTMMFWYRQQPGQSLTLIATANQGSEATYESGFVIDKFPISRPNLTFSTLTVSNMSPEDSSIYLCSVDEPGAQYFGPGTRLLVL.

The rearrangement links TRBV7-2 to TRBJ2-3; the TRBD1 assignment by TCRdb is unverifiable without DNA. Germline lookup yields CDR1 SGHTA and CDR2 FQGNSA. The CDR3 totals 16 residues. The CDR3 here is CASSFSGTGGTDTQYF.

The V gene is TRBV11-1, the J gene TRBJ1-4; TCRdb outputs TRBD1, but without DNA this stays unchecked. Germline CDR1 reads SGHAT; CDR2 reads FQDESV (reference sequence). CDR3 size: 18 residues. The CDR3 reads CASSLSPGGVATNEKLFF.

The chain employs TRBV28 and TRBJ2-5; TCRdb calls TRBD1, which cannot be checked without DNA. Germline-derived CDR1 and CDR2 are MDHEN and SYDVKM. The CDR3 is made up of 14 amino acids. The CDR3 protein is CASNNGGQGETQYF.

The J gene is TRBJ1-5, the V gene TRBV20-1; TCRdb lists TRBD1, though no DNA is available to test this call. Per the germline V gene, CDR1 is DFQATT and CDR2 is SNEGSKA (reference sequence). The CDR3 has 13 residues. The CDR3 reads CSASKGTDQPQHF.

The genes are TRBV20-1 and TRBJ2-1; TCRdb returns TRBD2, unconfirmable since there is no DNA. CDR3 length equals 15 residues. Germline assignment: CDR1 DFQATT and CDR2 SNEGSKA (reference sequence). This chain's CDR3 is CSASRLAGGLNEQFF.

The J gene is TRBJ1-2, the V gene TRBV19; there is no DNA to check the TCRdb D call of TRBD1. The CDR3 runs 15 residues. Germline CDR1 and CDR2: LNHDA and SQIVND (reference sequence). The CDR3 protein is CASSIDPDSYYGYTF. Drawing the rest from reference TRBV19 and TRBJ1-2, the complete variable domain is DGGITQSPKYLFRKEGQNVTLSCEQNLNHDAMYWYRQDPGQGLRLIYYSQIVNDFQKGDIAEGYSVSREKKESFPLTVTSAQKNPTAFYLCASSIDPDSYYGYTFGSGTRLTVV.

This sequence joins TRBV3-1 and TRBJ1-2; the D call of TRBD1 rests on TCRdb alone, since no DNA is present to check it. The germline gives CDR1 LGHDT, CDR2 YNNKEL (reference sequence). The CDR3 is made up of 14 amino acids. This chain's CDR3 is CASSWTGRDYGYTF. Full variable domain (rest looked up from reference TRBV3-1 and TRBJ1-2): DTAVSQTPKYLVTQMGNDKSIKCEQNLGHDTMYWYKQDSKKFLKIMFSYNNKELIINETVPNRFSPKSPDKAHLNLHINSLELGDSAVYFCASSWTGRDYGYTFGSGTRLTVV.

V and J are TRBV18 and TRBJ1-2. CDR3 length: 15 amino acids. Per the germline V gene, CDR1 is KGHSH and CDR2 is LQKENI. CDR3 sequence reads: CASSPLDRENYGYTF.

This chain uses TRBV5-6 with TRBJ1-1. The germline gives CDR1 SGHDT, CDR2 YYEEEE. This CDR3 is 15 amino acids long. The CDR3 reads CASSLVGPMNTEAFF.

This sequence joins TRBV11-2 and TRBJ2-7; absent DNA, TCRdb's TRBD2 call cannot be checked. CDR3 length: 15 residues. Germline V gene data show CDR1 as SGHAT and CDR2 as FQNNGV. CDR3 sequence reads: CASSLEGAFLYEQYF.